The 7 T cell receptor beta chains presented below share a single source sample, sequenced in a study of blood T cell repertoires in COVID-19. Measured with immunoSEQ multiplex PCR; TCRdb has only the in-frame clones, and not every one. The sample lists 200,000 to 250,000 clones, roughly four fifths seen once, with about 1.9% in the top ten. Sequencing was performed on peripheral blood. The receptors stem from a man aged 25-45 years who had recovered from COVID-19.

The CDR3 loop is CASSLRGIGDTEAFF. The CDR3 DNA reads as TGTGCCAGCAGCCTACGGGGGATCGGGGACACTGAAGCTTTCTTT. V gene TRBV3-1 (or the pseudogene TRBV3-2) combines with J gene TRBJ1-1; TRBD1 might be the D (5 bases). V was trimmed by 4 bases and J by 3 bases, leaving 15 bases between them. CDR1 and CDR2 from the germline V gene are LGHDT and YNNKEL (reference sequence). The CDR3 is 15 residues long.

This chain joins TRBV7-2 and TRBJ1-6, with no clear D. From germline, CDR1 is SGHTA and CDR2 FQGNSA. Between the trimmed V and J ends, which lost 2 bases and 5 bases, there was a span of 7 bases. The CDR3 loop spans 14 amino acids. This chain's CDR3 is CASSLFSDNSPLHF. The CDR3 DNA reads as TGTGCCAGCAGCTTATTCAGCGATAATTCACCCCTCCACTTT.

V gene TRBV11-2 combines with J gene TRBJ1-3; D gene ambiguous. CDR3 length: 14 residues. Germline values: CDR1 SGHAT, CDR2 FQNNGV. V was clipped by 2 bases and J by 2 bases, with 7 bases between them. CDR3 coding DNA: TGTGCCAGCAGCTTAAATTCCGCTGGAAACACCATATATTTT. Amino acid sequence: CASSLNSAGNTIYF.

This clone was detected many times. V usage is TRBV20-1 and J usage is TRBJ2-1, with 8 nucleotides matching TRBD2. This CDR3 comprises 16 residues. V lost 3 bases, J lost 4 bases, and 11 bases stayed unmatched. The germline V gene encodes CDR1 DFQATT and CDR2 SNEGSKA (reference sequence). The CDR3 protein is CSASSSGLAWYNEQFF. In DNA form, the CDR3 reads TGCAGTGCTAGTTCGTCAGGACTAGCCTGGTACAATGAGCAGTTCTTC.

The chain combines TRBV11-3 with TRBJ2-3, with 10 nucleotides matching TRBD1. The junction had 10 bases not matched to a gene; V was cut back by 5 bases and J by 5 bases. Germline CDR1 is SGHNT and CDR2 is YENEEA. CDR3 length equals 16 residues. In DNA form, the CDR3 reads TGTGCCAGCAGCCCTCGACAGGGGGCGCAGGGAGATACGCAGTATTTT. Translated: CASSPRQGAQGDTQYF.

The V gene is TRBV11-2, the J gene TRBJ1-1; tentative D call: TRBD1 (5 bases). Germline V CDR1 and CDR2: SGHAT, FQNNGV. CDR3 size: 15 residues. Trimming left V 3 bases short and J 0 bases short, with 11 bases between. The CDR3 spells CASSFQGGLNTEAFF. The CDR3 DNA reads as TGTGCCAGCAGCTTCCAGGGAGGCCTGAACACTGAAGCTTTCTTT.

This clone was counted once. Its ends do not fully match the called genes, so a read error is possible. The V call is TRBV27, the J call TRBJ2-2, with 12 bases identical to TRBD1. The CDR3 loop spans 17 amino acids. Germline-derived CDR1 and CDR2 are MNHEY and SMNVEV (reference sequence). CDR3 protein: CAGSSGTGGGNTGELFF. The CDR3 region has the DNA TGTGCCGGCAGTTCCGGGACAGGGGGCGGGAACACCGGGGAGCTGTTTTTT.